The clone carrying this T cell receptor (beta chain) was counted a few times. CDR3 length: 16 residues. V was pared by 5 bases and J by 5 bases, with 22 bases between. Germline V gives CDR1 SGHTA, CDR2 FQGNSA. The authors ran a second PCR of about 7 to 11 cycles using a sample-barcoded 5' primer and a J-beta primer mix. TCRdb reprocessed the 5' RACE reads via MiXCR and lists one record per CDR3 protein. The table has 1,800,000 or so distinct CDR3 sequences, about two fifths seen once. Isolating PBMCs gave at least 6.5 million of these cells per sample. The data originate from a study of blood T cells in healthy people across ages.

Material: blood. The chain is built from TRBV7-2 and TRBJ2-7; D call uncertain. The receptor was isolated from a human donor in good health. In DNA form, the CDR3 reads TGTGCCAGCAGCATCCATTGGGTGGGAATGGGCAACGAGCAGTACTTC. Its translation: CASSIHWVGMGNEQYF.